The T cell receptor beta chain under discussion was sequenced for a study of T cell responses to AZD1222 COVID-19 vaccine. The length of the CDR3 is 15 residues. V was cut by 0 bases and J by 5 bases, with 10 bases left in between. Looked up from germline, CDR1 is LGHDT and CDR2 is YNNKEL (reference sequence). Some clones are missing from TCRdb's copy, which holds only in-frame ones; the method was immunoSEQ multiplex PCR. The profile shows 100,000 to 150,000 clones, more than 90% of them singletons. The sequencing used peripheral blood, collected 28 days after the second AZD1222 dose. The chain joins TRBV3-1 (or the pseudogene TRBV3-2) to TRBJ2-2; D possibly corresponds to TRBD2 (6 bases). The origin of this receptor is an adult who received the AZD1222 COVID-19 vaccine. This chain's CDR3 is CASSQDSGGTGELFF. CDR3 coding DNA: TGTGCCAGCAGCCAAGATTCCGGGGGAACCGGGGAGCTGTTTTTT.